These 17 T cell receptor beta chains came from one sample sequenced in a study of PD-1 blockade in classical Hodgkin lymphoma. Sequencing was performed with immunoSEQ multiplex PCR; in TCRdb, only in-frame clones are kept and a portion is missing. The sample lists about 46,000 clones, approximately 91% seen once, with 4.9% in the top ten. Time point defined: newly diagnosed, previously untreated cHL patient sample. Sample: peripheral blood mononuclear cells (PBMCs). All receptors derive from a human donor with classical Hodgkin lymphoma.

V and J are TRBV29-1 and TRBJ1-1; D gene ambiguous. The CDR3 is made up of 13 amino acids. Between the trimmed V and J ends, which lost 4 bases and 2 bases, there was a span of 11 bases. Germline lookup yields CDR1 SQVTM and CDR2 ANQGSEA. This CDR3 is CSVVRITNTEAFF. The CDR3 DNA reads TGCAGCGTTGTGAGGATAACTAACACTGAAGCTTTCTTT.

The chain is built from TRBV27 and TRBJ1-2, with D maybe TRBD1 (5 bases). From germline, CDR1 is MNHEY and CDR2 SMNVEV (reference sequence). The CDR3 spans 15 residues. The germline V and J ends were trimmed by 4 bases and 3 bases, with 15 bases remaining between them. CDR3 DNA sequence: TGTGCCAGCAGTTCCTTTCCCAGGGCGGACTATGGCTACACCTTC. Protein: CASSSFPRADYGYTF.

Here the CDR3 reads CASSLGVRSDSYEQYF. The CDR3 nucleotides are TGCGCCAGCAGCTTGGGTGTCAGGTCTGATTCCTACGAGCAGTACTTC. This chain uses TRBV5-1 with TRBJ2-7; D gene unclear. Trimming took 0 bases from V and 1 from J, leaving 14 bases between them. Germline V gives CDR1 SGHRS, CDR2 YFSETQ. This CDR3 is built from 16 residues.

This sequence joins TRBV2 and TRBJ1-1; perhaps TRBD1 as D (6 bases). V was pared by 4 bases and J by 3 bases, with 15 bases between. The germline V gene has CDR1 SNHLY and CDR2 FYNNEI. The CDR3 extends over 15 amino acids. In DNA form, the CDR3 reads TGTGCCAGCAGTGCGGGGGCGAGGGGGGACACTGAAGCTTTCTTT. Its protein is CASSAGARGDTEAFF.

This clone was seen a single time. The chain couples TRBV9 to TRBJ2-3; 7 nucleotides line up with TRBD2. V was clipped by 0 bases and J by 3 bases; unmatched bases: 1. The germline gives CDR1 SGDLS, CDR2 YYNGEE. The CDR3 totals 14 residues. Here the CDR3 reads CASSVGGLTDTQYF. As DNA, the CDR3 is TGTGCCAGCAGCGTAGGGGGACTAACAGATACGCAGTATTTT.

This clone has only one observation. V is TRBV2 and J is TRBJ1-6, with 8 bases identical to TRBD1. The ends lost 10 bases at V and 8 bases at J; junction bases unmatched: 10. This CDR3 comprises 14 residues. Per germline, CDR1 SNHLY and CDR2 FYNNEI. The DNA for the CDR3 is TGTGCCAAGGGAGGACAGGGAGGGCATTCACCCCTCCACTTT. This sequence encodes CAKGGQGGHSPLHF. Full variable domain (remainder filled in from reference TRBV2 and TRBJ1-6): EPEVTQTPSHQVTQMGQEVILRCVPISNHLYFYWYRQILGQKVEFLVSFYNNEISEKSEIFDDQFSVERPDGSNFTLKIRSTKLEDSAMYFCAKGGQGGHSPLHFGNGTRLTVT.

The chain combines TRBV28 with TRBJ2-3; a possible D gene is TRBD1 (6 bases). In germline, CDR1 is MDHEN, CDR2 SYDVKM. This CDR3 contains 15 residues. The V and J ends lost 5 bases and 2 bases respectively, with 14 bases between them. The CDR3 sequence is CASSPLGAATDTQYF. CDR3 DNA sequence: TGTGCCAGCAGTCCCCTGGGGGCTGCCACAGATACGCAGTATTTT.

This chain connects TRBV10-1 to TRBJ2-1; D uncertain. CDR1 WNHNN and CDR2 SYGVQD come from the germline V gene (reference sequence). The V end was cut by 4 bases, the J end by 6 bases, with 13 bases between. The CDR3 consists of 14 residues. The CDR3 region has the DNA TGCGCCAGCAGTGGGGTAGCTGGAATCAATGAGCAGTTCTTC. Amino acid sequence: CASSGVAGINEQFF.

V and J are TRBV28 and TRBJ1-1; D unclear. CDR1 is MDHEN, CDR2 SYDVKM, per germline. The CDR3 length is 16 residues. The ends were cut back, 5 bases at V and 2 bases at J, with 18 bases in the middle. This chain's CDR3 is CASSPPRTFINTEAFF. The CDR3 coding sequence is TGTGCCAGCAGTCCGCCACGGACCTTTATAAACACTGAAGCTTTCTTT.

CDR3 DNA sequence: TGTGCCAGCAGCTTACAAAGGGGTAACACTGAAGCTTTCTTT. Translation gives CASSLQRGNTEAFF. This sequence joins TRBV7-8 and TRBJ1-1, with D possibly being TRBD1 (5 bases). This CDR3 is built from 14 residues. Trimming left V 2 bases short and J 2 bases short, with 9 bases between. Germline-derived CDR1 and CDR2 are SGHVS and FQNEAQ.

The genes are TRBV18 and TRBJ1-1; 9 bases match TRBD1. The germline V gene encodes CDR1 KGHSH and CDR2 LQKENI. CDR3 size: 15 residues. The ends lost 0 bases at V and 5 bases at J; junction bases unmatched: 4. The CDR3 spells CASSPPGQGRTEAFF. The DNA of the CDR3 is TGTGCCAGCTCACCACCTGGACAGGGGCGGACTGAAGCTTTCTTT.

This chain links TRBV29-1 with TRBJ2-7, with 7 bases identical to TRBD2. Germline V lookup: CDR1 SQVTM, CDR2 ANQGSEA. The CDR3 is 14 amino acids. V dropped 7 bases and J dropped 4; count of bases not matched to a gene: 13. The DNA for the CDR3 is TGCAGCGCTGCAGAAGCGGGATATCAATACGAGCAGTACTTC. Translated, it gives CSAAEAGYQYEQYF.

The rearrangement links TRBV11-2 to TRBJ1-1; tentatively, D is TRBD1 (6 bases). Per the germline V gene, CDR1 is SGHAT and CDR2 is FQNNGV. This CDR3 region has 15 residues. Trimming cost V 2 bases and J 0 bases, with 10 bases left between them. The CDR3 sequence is CASSLSPGVNTEAFF. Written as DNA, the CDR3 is TGTGCCAGCAGCTTATCTCCAGGGGTGAACACTGAAGCTTTCTTT. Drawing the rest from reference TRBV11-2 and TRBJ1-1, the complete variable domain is EAGVAQSPRYKIIEKRQSVAFWCNPISGHATLYWYQQILGQGPKLLIQFQNNGVVDDSQLPKDRFSAERLKGVDSTLKIQPAKLEDSAVYLCASSLSPGVNTEAFFGQGTRLTVV.

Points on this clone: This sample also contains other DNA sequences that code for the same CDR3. DNA for the CDR3: TGCGCCAGCAGCTTAGGAAAGGAGACCCAGTACTTC. This gives the protein CASSLGKETQYF. This sequence joins TRBV5-1 and TRBJ2-5; D gene unclear. The CDR3 has 12 amino acids. Trimming stripped 2 bases from V and 5 bases from J, with 7 bases between. CDR1 and CDR2 (germline): SGHRS, YFSETQ.

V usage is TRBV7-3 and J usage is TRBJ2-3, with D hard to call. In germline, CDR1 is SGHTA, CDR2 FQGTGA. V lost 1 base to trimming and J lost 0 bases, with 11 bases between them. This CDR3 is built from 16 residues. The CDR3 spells CASSLNAPISTDTQYF. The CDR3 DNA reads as TGTGCCAGCAGCTTAAACGCACCCATTAGCACAGATACGCAGTATTTT.

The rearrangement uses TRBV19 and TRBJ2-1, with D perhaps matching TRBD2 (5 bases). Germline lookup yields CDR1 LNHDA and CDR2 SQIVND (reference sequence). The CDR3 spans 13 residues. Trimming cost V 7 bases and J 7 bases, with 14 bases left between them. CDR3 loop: CASNGLAPNEQFF. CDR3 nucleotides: TGTGCCAGTAACGGGTTAGCGCCTAATGAGCAGTTCTTC.

DNA for the CDR3: TGCGCCAGCAGTGATGGGGTAGAGCAGTTCTTC. Translation gives CASSDGVEQFF. This chain uses TRBV10-1 with TRBJ2-1; D is unclear. From germline, CDR1 is WNHNN and CDR2 SYGVQD (reference sequence). V was clipped by 3 bases and J by 10 bases, with 7 bases between them. CDR3 length equals 11 residues.